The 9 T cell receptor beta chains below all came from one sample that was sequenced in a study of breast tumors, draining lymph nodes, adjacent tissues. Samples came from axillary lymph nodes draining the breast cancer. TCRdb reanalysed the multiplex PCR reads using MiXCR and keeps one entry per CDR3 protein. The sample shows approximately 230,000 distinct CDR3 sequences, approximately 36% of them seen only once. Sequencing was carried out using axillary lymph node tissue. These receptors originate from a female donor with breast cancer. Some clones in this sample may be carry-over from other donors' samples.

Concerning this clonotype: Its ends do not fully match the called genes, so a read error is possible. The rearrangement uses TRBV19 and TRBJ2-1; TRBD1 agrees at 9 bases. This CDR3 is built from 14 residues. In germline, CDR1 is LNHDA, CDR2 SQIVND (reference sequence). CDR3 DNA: TGCAGTGCTACGAAGACAGGGGGATACAATGAGCAGTTCTTC. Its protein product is CSATKTGGYNEQFF.

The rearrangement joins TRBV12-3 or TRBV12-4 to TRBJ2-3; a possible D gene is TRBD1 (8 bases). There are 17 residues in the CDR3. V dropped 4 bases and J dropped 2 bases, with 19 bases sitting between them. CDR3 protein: CASSSYRGGLLTDTQYF. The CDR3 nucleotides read TGTGCCAGCAGTTCTTACAGGGGGGGTCTCCTCACAGATACGCAGTATTTT.

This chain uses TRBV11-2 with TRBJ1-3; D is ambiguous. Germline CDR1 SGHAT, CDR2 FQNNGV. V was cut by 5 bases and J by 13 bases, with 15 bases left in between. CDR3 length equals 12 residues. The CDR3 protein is CASSQRERSIYF. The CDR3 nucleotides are TGTGCCAGCAGCCAGCGGGAGCGCTCTATATATTTT.

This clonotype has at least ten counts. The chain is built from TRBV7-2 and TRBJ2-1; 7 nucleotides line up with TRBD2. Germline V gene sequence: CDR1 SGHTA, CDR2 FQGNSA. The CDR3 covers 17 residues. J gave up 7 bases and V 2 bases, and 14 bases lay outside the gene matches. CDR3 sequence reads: CASSLPGGTAKGNEQFF. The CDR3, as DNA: TGTGCCAGCAGCTTACCGGGGGGTACCGCGAAAGGAAATGAGCAGTTCTTC.

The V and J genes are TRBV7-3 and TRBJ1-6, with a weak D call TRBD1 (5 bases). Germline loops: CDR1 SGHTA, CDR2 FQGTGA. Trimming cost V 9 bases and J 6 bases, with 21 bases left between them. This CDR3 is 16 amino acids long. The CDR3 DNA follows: TGTGCCAGTGAGCGACTAGCGGGACCGACTAATTCACCCCTCCACTTT. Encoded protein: CASERLAGPTNSPLHF.

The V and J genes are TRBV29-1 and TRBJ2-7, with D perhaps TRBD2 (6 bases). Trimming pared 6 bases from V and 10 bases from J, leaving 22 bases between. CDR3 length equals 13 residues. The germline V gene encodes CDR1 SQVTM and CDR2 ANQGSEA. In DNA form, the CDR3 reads TGCAGCGTGGCGGGGCTTTTCCAGGAAGGACAGTACTTC. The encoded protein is CSVAGLFQEGQYF.

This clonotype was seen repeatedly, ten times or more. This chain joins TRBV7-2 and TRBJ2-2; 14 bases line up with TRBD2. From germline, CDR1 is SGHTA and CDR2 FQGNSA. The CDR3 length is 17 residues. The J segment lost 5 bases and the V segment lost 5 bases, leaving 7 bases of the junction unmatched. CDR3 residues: CASSRKRTSGGTGELFF. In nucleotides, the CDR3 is TGTGCCAGCAGCCGAAAAAGGACTAGCGGGGGGACCGGGGAGCTGTTTTTT.

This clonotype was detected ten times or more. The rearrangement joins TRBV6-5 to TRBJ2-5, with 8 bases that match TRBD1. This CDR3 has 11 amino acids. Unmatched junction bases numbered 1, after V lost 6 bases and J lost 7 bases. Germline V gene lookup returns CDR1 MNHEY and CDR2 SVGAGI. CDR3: CASRQGGTQYF. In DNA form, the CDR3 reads TGTGCCAGCAGACAGGGGGGGACCCAGTACTTC.

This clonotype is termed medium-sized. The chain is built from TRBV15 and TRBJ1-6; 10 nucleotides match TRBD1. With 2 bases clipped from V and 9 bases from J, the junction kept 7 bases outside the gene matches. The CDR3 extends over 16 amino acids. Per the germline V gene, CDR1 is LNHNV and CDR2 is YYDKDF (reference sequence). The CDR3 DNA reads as TGTGCCACCAGCAGAAGTGGGGACAGGGGTGGTTCACCCCTCCACTTT. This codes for CATSRSGDRGGSPLHF.